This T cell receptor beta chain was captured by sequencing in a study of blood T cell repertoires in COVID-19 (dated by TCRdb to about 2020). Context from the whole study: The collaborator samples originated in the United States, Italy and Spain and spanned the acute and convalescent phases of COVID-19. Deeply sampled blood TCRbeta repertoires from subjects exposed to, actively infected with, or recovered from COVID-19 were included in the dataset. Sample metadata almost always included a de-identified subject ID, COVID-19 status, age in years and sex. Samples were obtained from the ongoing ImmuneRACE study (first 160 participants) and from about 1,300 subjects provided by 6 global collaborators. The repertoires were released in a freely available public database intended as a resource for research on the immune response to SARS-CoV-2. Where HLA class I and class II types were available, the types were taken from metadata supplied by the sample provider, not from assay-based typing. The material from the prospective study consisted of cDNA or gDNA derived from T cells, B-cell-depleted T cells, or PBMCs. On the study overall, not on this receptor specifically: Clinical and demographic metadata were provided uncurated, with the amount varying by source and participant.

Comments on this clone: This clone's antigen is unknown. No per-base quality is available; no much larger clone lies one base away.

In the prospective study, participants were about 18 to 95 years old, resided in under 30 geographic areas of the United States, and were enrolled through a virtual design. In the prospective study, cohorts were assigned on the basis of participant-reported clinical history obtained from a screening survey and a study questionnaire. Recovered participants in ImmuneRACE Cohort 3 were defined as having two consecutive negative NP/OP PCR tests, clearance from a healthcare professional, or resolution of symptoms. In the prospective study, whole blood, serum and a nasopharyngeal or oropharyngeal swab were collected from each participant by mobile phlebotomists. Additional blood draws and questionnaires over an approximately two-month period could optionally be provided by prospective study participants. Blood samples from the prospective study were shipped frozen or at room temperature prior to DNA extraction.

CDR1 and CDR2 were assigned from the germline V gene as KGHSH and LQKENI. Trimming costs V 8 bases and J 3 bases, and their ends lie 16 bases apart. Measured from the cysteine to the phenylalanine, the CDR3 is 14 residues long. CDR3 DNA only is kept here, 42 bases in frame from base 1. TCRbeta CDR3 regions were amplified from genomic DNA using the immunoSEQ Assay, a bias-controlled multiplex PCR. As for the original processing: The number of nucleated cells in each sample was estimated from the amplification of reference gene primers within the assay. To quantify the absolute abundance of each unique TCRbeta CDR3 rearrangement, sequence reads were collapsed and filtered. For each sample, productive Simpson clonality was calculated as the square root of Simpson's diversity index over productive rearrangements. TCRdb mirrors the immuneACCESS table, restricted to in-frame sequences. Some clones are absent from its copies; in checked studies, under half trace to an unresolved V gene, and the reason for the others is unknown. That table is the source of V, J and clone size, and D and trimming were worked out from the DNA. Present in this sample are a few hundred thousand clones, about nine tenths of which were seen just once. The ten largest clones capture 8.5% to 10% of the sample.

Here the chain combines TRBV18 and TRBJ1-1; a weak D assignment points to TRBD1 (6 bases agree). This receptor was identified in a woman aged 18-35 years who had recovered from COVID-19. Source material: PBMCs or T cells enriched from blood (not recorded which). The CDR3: CASHTGTSYTEAFF. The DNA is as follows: TGTGCCAGCCACACAGGGACGAGTTACACTGAAGCTTTCTTT.